The T cell receptor beta chain under discussion was sequenced for a study of T-cell reconstitution after alpha-beta-depleted transplantation in children. Study-level points and caveats: Reportedly, alpha-beta T cells present about two months post-transplant originated from several hundred expanded clones of graft origin. Some patients' high day-60 TCRbeta diversity was attributed to recipient cells surviving conditioning. Newly produced T cells mostly accounted for T-cell counts and diversity one year post-transplant.

Unique molecular identifiers were incorporated into the prepared TCRbeta library. MiXCR was run by TCRdb on the PCR reads, yielding one entry per CDR3 protein. The sample consists of 150,000 to 250,000 distinct CDR3 sequences, 5% to 7.5% of them appearing once. The CDR3 length is 15 residues. Looked up from germline, CDR1 is MNHNS and CDR2 is SASEGT. V shed 4 bases and J 3 bases; nucleotides not matched to a gene: 7. This clonotype was seen ten or more times. Its antigen is not known. The clonotype comes from a girl younger than two with combined immunodeficiency, due to receive a stem cell transplant. The genes are TRBV6-1 and TRBJ2-3, with TRBD2 identical over 7 bases. The sequences come from PBMCs, collected before TCRalphabeta/CD19-depleted stem cell transplant. CDR3 DNA: TGTGCCAGCAGTGTATGGGGGGGAACAACAGATACGCAGTATTTT. Its protein is CASSVWGGTTDTQYF.